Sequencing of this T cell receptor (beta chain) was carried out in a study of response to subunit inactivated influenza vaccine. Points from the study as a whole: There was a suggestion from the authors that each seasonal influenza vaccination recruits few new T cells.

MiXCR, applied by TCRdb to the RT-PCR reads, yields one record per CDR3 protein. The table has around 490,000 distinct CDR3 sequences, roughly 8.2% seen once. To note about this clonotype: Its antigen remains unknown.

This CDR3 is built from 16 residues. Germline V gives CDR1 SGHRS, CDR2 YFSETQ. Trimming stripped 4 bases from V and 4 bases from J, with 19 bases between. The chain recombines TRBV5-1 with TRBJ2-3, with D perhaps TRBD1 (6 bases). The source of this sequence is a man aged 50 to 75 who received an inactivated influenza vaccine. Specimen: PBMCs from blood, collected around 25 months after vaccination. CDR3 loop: CASSEGHAVLSDTQYF. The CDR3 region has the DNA TGCGCCAGCAGCGAGGGACACGCCGTTCTTTCAGATACGCAGTATTTT.